The 29 T cell receptor beta chains below all came from one sample that was sequenced in a study of PD-1 blockade in classical Hodgkin lymphoma (dated by TCRdb to the early 2020s). Taken with the paper, the label for time point translates to: cycle 4 day 1 (C4D1), after more than five weeks of nivolumab. Every trial patient had relapsed after autologous stem cell transplantation, and cohorts A, B and C differed in prior brentuximab vedotin exposure. The library came from the immunoSEQ multiplex PCR assay. In its TCRdb copy, this immuneACCESS table keeps in-frame sequences only and misses some clones. Where compared with another copy, unresolved V genes explain less than half of these, and the others have no known cause. For this sample the table gives around 25,000 clones, of which about 80% were detected only once. Around 23% of the sample is taken by the ten largest. The sequences come from peripheral blood mononuclear cells (PBMCs), collected before the fourth cycle of nivolumab. These receptors all stem from a human donor with classical Hodgkin lymphoma.

This clone was counted between two and nine times. V and J are TRBV2 and TRBJ2-2; 12 bases align to TRBD2. Germline V gene sequence: CDR1 SNHLY, CDR2 FYNNEI. Trimming removed 6 bases from V and 7 bases from J; junction bases left unmatched: 12. The CDR3 is 17 amino acids. Written as DNA, the CDR3 is TGTGCCAGCAGGGAGAGATCTAGCGGGAGGGCCCACGGGGAGCTGTTTTTT. Encoded protein: CASRERSSGRAHGELFF.

The chain uses TRBV7-9 and TRBJ1-4; 7 nucleotides align to TRBD1. V shed 5 bases and J 4 bases; nucleotides not matched to a gene: 4. The CDR3 extends over 14 amino acids. CDR1 and CDR2 (germline): SEHNR, FQNEAQ (reference sequence). This CDR3 reads CASSQGQNNEKLFF. The CDR3 bases are TGTGCCAGCAGCCAGGGACAGAATAATGAAAAACTGTTTTTT.

This chain links TRBV6-1 with TRBJ2-2; D not certain. The CDR3 contains 13 residues. The V gene lost 6 bases and the J gene lost 4 bases, with 9 bases spanning the gap. Germline V gene lookup returns CDR1 MNHNS and CDR2 SASEGT. The CDR3 DNA reads as TGTGCCAGCAGGGATCGGAGCACCGGGGAGCTGTTTTTT. It encodes CASRDRSTGELFF.

The chain uses TRBV4-2 and TRBJ1-1; no clear D. Germline V gene lookup returns CDR1 LGHNA and CDR2 YNFKEQ. The CDR3 has 14 residues. V dropped 1 base and J dropped 8 bases, with 14 bases sitting between them. The CDR3 reads CASSQGSTVGEAFF. The CDR3 bases are TGTGCCAGCAGCCAAGGTAGTACGGTGGGAGAAGCTTTCTTT.

The chain joins TRBV11-2 to TRBJ2-7, with 7 bases that match TRBD2. The CDR3 is made up of 14 amino acids. CDR1 SGHAT and CDR2 FQNNGV come from the germline V gene. Unmatched junction bases numbered 4, after V lost 3 bases and J lost 2 bases. The DNA for the CDR3 is TGTGCCAGCAGCTTCGGGGCGGGGGCCTACGAGCAGTACTTC. It codes for CASSFGAGAYEQYF. Combining the CDR3 with reference TRBV11-2 and TRBJ2-7 gives the whole variable domain EAGVAQSPRYKIIEKRQSVAFWCNPISGHATLYWYQQILGQGPKLLIQFQNNGVVDDSQLPKDRFSAERLKGVDSTLKIQPAKLEDSAVYLCASSFGAGAYEQYFGPGTRLTVT.

The chain employs TRBV6-5 and TRBJ1-2; D not certain. V gave up 5 bases and J gave up 4 bases, with 11 bases separating them. The CDR3 extends over 13 amino acids. In germline, CDR1 is MNHEY, CDR2 SVGAGI. As DNA, the CDR3 is TGTGCCAGCAGTATCGACGGAACCTATGGCTACACCTTC. Its protein product is CASSIDGTYGYTF.

CDR3 residues: CASSAVAGSGIQYF. DNA for the CDR3: TGTGCCAGCAGTGCGGTAGCGGGGTCGGGCATTCAGTACTTC. The V and J genes are TRBV2 and TRBJ2-4; 8 bases agree with TRBD2. CDR1 and CDR2 from the germline V gene are SNHLY and FYNNEI. V gave up 4 bases and J gave up 9 bases; unmatched junction bases: 8. The CDR3 extends over 14 amino acids. Full variable domain (remainder filled in from reference TRBV2 and TRBJ2-4): EPEVTQTPSHQVTQMGQEVILRCVPISNHLYFYWYRQILGQKVEFLVSFYNNEISEKSEIFDDQFSVERPDGSNFTLKIRSTKLEDSAMYFCASSAVAGSGIQYFGAGTRLSVL.

The rearrangement joins TRBV2 to TRBJ2-5; D is uncertain. The V end was cut by 3 bases, the J end by 1 base, with 9 bases between. CDR1 is SNHLY and CDR2 is FYNNEI in the germline V gene. The CDR3 spans 14 residues. CDR3 DNA: TGTGCCAGCAGTGATTGGGCAGCCCAAGAGACCCAGTACTTC. Translation: CASSDWAAQETQYF.

This clone has just one count. This chain joins TRBV19 and TRBJ2-3, with D possibly TRBD2 on 6 matching bases. Trimming took 6 bases from V and 1 from J, leaving 14 bases between them. This CDR3 spans 15 amino acids. Germline CDR1 LNHDA, CDR2 SQIVND (reference sequence). CDR3 in DNA: TGTGCCAGTAGCGGGAGAACTGGGGGCACAGATACGCAGTATTTT. It codes for CASSGRTGGTDTQYF.

The chain is built from TRBV7-8 and TRBJ2-3, with TRBD1 matching 12 bases. The V segment lost 5 bases and the J segment 1 base; nucleotides outside the gene matches: 4. Germline lookup yields CDR1 SGHVS and CDR2 FQNEAQ. The CDR3 has 16 residues. Written as DNA, the CDR3 is TGTGCCAGCAGCCTGGGACAGGGGGCTGGCACAGATACGCAGTATTTT. It specifies CASSLGQGAGTDTQYF.

The genes are TRBV7-3 and TRBJ2-3; 7 positions match TRBD2. CDR1 and CDR2 from the germline V gene are SGHTA and FQGTGA. The CDR3 is 15 amino acids. The V and J ends lost 5 bases and 2 bases, in that order; junction bases with no gene match: 7. The CDR3: CASSPDSGPTDTQYF. For the CDR3, the DNA is TGTGCCAGCAGCCCCGATAGCGGGCCCACAGATACGCAGTATTTT.

The chain employs TRBV19 and TRBJ1-2; D might be TRBD1 (5 bases). The V end lost 5 bases, the J end lost 5 bases, and 18 bases lay between the germline ends. The length of the CDR3 is 15 residues. Germline values: CDR1 LNHDA, CDR2 SQIVND (reference sequence). The CDR3 protein is CASSLAEGRRYGYTF. DNA of the CDR3: TGTGCCAGTAGTTTGGCGGAGGGGAGGCGATATGGCTACACCTTC. The complete variable domain, with remaining parts taken from reference TRBV19 and TRBJ1-2, reads DGGITQSPKYLFRKEGQNVTLSCEQNLNHDAMYWYRQDPGQGLRLIYYSQIVNDFQKGDIAEGYSVSREKKESFPLTVTSAQKNPTAFYLCASSLAEGRRYGYTFGSGTRLTVV.

The chain combines TRBV21-1 with TRBJ2-1; the table's D call, TRBD2, was not checked against the DNA. TRBV21-1 is classified as a pseudogene. There are 17 residues in the CDR3. The CDR3 coding sequence is TGTGCCAGCAGCAAGGGACTAGCGGGAGGGCCCTACAATGAGCAGTTCTTC. It specifies CASSKGLAGGPYNEQFF.

Concerning this clone: The sample has other DNA sequences that encode this CDR3 too. The V call is TRBV9, the J call TRBJ1-1; TRBD1 matches 7 bases. Germline V gene lookup returns CDR1 SGDLS and CDR2 YYNGEE. V shed 4 bases and J 1 base; nucleotides not matched to a gene: 4. The CDR3 is 14 residues long. In DNA form, the CDR3 reads TGTGCCAGCAGCCCCCGACAGGGGAACACTGAAGCTTTCTTT. Residues: CASSPRQGNTEAFF.

There are a few counts of this clone. The CDR3 nucleotides read TGTGCCAGCAGCTCGGACTTGGTTACCGGGGAGCTGTTTTTT. It encodes CASSSDLVTGELFF. The chain carries TRBV5-4 and TRBJ2-2, with TRBD2 as a possible D gene (5 bases). Trimming pared 3 bases from V and 5 bases from J, leaving 11 bases between. There are 14 residues in the CDR3. Germline V gene sequence: CDR1 SGHNT, CDR2 YYREEE (reference sequence).

The V and J genes are TRBV5-1 and TRBJ1-1; D perhaps matches TRBD1 (6 bases). Between the trimmed V and J ends, which lost 0 bases and 3 bases, there was a span of 15 bases. The CDR3 spans 16 residues. Germline CDR1 is SGHRS and CDR2 is YFSETQ. CDR3 in DNA: TGCGCCAGCAGCTTGGAGCCCCTAGGGGGGGACACTGAAGCTTTCTTT. The encoded protein is CASSLEPLGGDTEAFF.

This rearrangement joins TRBV30 to TRBJ1-2; D remains ambiguous. Germline values: CDR1 GTSNPN, CDR2 SVGIG (reference sequence). This CDR3 region has 16 residues. V was trimmed by 0 bases and J by 0 bases, leaving 14 bases between them. In nucleotides, the CDR3 is TGTGCCTGGAGTGTGGTGCTGGCAGCCGCTAACTATGGCTACACCTTC. It is translated as CAWSVVLAAANYGYTF.

This clone was picked up one time. The rearrangement links TRBV25-1 to TRBJ2-7, with D tentatively TRBD2 (6 bases). The CDR3 has 13 residues. Germline-derived CDR1 and CDR2 are MGHDK and SYGVNS. V was trimmed by 2 bases and J by 6 bases, leaving 11 bases between them. For the CDR3, the DNA is TGTGCCAGCAGTGAAGGGGAGGCTACCGAGCAGTACTTC. This gives the protein CASSEGEATEQYF.

The chain uses TRBV5-1 and TRBJ2-7; TRBD2 matches at 7 bases. CDR1 is SGHRS and CDR2 is YFSETQ in the germline V gene. After removal of 0 bases from V and 3 bases from J, the junction contained 6 bases not matched to a gene. The CDR3 extends over 15 amino acids. CDR3 coding DNA: TGCGCCAGCAGCTTGGTGGCGGGAGATAACTACGAGCAGTACTTC. Residues: CASSLVAGDNYEQYF. Complete variable domain (other parts from reference TRBV5-1 and TRBJ2-7): KAGVTQTPRYLIKTRGQQVTLSCSPISGHRSVSWYQQTPGQGLQFLFEYFSETQRNKGNFPGRFSGRQFSNSRSEMNVSTLELGDSALYLCASSLVAGDNYEQYFGPGTRLTVT.

This clone turned up a few times. V is TRBV5-1 and J is TRBJ2-2; D assignment may be TRBD1 or TRBD2 (5 bases each). The CDR3 consists of 16 residues. Germline values: CDR1 SGHRS, CDR2 YFSETQ. Trimming shortened V by 1 base and J by 0 bases, and 10 bases separated the two germline ends. This CDR3 is CASSLKGTANTGELFF. The CDR3 coding sequence is TGCGCCAGCAGCTTGAAAGGGACCGCGAACACCGGGGAGCTGTTTTTT.

The chain joins TRBV25-1 to TRBJ2-2; D gene uncertain. CDR1 and CDR2 (germline): MGHDK, SYGVNS. V lost 6 bases and J lost 3, with 14 bases in between. The CDR3 extends over 15 amino acids. The CDR3 nucleotides read TGTGCCAGCAGGCCCGTGGGTCGTGACACCGGGGAGCTGTTTTTT. Its protein is CASRPVGRDTGELFF.

This clone occurred a few times. The chain links TRBV6-1 to TRBJ1-2, with D possibly TRBD1 on 5 matching bases. CDR1 is MNHNS, CDR2 SASEGT, per germline. Trimming pared 3 bases from V and 2 bases from J, leaving 19 bases between. The CDR3 runs 17 residues. Written as DNA, the CDR3 is TGTGCCAGCAGTGATTCCCTAACGGGACTGACAAACTATGGCTACACCTTC. The encoded protein is CASSDSLTGLTNYGYTF.

The gene calls are TRBV28 and TRBJ1-1; a possible D gene is TRBD1 (5 bases). V was shortened by 4 bases and J by 2 bases, with 11 bases between the two germline ends. CDR1 and CDR2 (germline): MDHEN, SYDVKM. The CDR3 spans 14 residues. CDR3 loop: CASSSGTGNTEAFF. The CDR3 bases are TGTGCCAGCAGTTCCGGGACGGGAAACACTGAAGCTTTCTTT.

The rearrangement links TRBV30 to TRBJ2-1, with TRBD1 identical over 8 bases. Germline V gene sequence: CDR1 GTSNPN, CDR2 SVGIG (reference sequence). J lost 0 bases, V lost 0 bases, and 1 base had no gene match. The CDR3 covers 15 residues. The CDR3 protein is CAWSVGTGSYNEQFF. CDR3 in DNA: TGTGCCTGGAGTGTAGGGACAGGCTCCTACAATGAGCAGTTCTTC. The full variable domain, rest sourced from reference TRBV30 and TRBJ2-1, is SQTIHQWPATLVQPVGSPLSLECTVEGTSNPNLYWYRQAAGRGLQLLFYSVGIGQISSEVPQNLSASRPQDRQFILSSKKLLLSDSGFYLCAWSVGTGSYNEQFFGPGTRLTVL.

The CDR3 sequence is CASSVGPNGPSVFHEQYF. CDR3 nucleotide sequence: TGTGCCAGCAGCGTAGGCCCTAATGGACCATCGGTCTTCCACGAGCAGTACTTC. V is TRBV9 and J is TRBJ2-7, with no clear D. Germline CDR1 and CDR2: SGDLS and YYNGEE. Trimming pared 0 bases from V and 5 bases from J, leaving 24 bases between. The CDR3 is 18 amino acids.

Only one count was recorded for this clone. The chain combines TRBV21-1 with TRBJ1-2; the table's D call, TRBD1, has no DNA check behind it. TRBV21-1 is a documented pseudogene. The CDR3 covers 15 residues. The CDR3 loop reads CASSKGGGQGRRYTF. The DNA for the CDR3 is TGTGCCAGCAGCAAAGGAGGTGGGCAGGGTAGGCGCTACACCTTC.

The rearrangement joins TRBV9 to TRBJ2-7; tentatively, D is TRBD1 (6 bases). Germline CDR1 is SGDLS and CDR2 is YYNGEE. V gave up 4 bases and J gave up 3 bases, with 11 bases separating them. This CDR3 spans 13 amino acids. This CDR3 is CASSRKQGYEQYF. In DNA form, the CDR3 reads TGTGCCAGCAGCAGAAAACAGGGCTACGAGCAGTACTTC.

This rearrangement joins TRBV6-1 to TRBJ2-3; tentative D call: TRBD2 (5 bases). Trimming stripped 6 bases from V and 6 bases from J, with 10 bases between. This CDR3 comprises 12 residues. In germline, CDR1 is MNHNS, CDR2 SASEGT. This CDR3 is CASSRTGDTQYF. CDR3 bases: TGTGCCAGCAGCCGGACGGGGGATACGCAGTATTTT.

This clone showed up just a few times. The chain is built from TRBV6-5 and TRBJ1-1; D is undetermined. Germline CDR1 and CDR2: MNHEY and SVGAGI. This CDR3 contains 14 residues. Trimming removed 0 bases from V and 10 bases from J, with 15 bases in between. CDR3 coding DNA: TGTGCCAGCAGTTACTCCGCAGGCCACGCAGGAGCTTTCTTT. Translated: CASSYSAGHAGAFF.